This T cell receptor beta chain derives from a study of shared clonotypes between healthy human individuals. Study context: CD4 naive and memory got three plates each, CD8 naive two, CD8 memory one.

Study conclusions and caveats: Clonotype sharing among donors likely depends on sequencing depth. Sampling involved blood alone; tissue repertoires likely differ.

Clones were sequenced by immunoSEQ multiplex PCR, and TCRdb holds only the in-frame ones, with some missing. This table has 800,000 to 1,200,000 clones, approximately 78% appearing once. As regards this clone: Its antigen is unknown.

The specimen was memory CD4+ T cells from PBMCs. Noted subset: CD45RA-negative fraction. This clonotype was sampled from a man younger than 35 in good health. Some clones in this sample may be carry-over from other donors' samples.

Written as DNA, the CDR3 is TGTGCCATCAGTGAGGCGAATGAGCAGTTCTTC. It specifies CAISEANEQFF. The chain has TRBV10-3 and TRBJ2-1; D call uncertain. The CDR3 extends over 11 amino acids. Trimming shortened V by 2 bases and J by 7 bases, and 3 bases separated the two germline ends. Germline CDR1 reads ENHRY; CDR2 reads SYGVKD.